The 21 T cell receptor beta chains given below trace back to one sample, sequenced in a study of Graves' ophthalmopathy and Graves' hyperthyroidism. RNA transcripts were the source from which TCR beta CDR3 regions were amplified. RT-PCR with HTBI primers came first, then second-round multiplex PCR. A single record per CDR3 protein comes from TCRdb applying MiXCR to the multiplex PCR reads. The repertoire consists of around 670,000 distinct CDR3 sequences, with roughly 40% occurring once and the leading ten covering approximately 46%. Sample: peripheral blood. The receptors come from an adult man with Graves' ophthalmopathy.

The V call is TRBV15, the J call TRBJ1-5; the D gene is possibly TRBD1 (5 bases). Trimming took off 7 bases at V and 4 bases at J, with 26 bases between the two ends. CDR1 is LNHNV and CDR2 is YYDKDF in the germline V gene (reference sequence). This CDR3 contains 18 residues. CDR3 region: CATKSASSESGQNQPQHF. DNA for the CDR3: TGTGCCACCAAGTCTGCCAGCAGTGAGTCAGGGCAAAATCAGCCCCAGCATTTT.

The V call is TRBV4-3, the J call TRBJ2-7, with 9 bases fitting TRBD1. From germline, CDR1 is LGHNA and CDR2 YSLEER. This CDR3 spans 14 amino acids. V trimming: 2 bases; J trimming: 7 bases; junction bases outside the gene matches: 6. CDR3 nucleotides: TGCGCCAGCAGCCAACTCCCGGGACAGGGTGAGCAGTACTTC. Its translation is CASSQLPGQGEQYF.

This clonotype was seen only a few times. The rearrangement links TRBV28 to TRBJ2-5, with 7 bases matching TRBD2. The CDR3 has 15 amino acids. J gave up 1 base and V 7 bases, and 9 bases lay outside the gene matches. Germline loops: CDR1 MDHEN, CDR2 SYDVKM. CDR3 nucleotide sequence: TGTGCCAGCACCCGGGGGGACGGACCCCAAGAGACCCAGTACTTC. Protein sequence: CASTRGDGPQETQYF.

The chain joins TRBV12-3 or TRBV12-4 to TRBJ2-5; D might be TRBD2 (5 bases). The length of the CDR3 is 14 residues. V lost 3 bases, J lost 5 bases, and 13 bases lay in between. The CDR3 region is CASSFLGVRETQYF. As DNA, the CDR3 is TGTGCCAGCAGTTTTCTGGGAGTACGGGAGACCCAGTACTTC.

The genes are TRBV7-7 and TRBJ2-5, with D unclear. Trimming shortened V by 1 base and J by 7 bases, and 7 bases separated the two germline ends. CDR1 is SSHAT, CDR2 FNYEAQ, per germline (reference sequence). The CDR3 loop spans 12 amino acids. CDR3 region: CASSLDRWTQYF. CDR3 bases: TGTGCCAGCAGCTTAGATCGGTGGACCCAGTACTTC.

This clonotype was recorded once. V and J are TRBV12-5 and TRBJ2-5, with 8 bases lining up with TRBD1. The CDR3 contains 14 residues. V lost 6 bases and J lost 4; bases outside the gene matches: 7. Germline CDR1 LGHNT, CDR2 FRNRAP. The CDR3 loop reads CASGDGQGRETQYF. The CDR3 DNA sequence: TGTGCTAGTGGAGACGGACAGGGCCGAGAGACCCAGTACTTC.

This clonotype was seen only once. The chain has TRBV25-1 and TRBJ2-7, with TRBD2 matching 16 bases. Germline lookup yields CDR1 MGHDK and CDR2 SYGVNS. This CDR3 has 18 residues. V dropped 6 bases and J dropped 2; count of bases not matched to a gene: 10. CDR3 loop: CASSQEAGTSGRAYEQYF. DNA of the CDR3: TGTGCCAGCAGCCAAGAAGCAGGGACTAGCGGGAGGGCCTACGAGCAGTACTTC.

The CDR3 loop is CATKKGSDRETQYF. The DNA of the CDR3 is TGTGCCACCAAAAAGGGCAGTGACCGAGAGACCCAGTACTTC. V is TRBV7-9 and J is TRBJ2-5; D is unclear. V was trimmed by 10 bases and J by 4 bases, leaving 19 bases between them. This CDR3 has 14 amino acids. Germline loops: CDR1 SEHNR, CDR2 FQNEAQ (reference sequence).

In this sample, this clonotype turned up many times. The DNA for the CDR3 is TGCAGTGCTAGAGGCATGACGGGGAGCTACGAGCAGTACTTC. Protein sequence: CSARGMTGSYEQYF. J is TRBJ2-7 and V is TRBV20-1; D might be TRBD2 (5 bases). V was shortened by 1 base and J by 3 bases, with 13 bases between the two germline ends. Germline assignment: CDR1 DFQATT and CDR2 SNEGSKA (reference sequence). This CDR3 has 14 amino acids.

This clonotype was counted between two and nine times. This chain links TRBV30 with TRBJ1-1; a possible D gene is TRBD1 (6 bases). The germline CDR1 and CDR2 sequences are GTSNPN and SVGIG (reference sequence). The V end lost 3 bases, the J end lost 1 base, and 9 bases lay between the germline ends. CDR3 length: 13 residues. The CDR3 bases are TGTGCCTGGAGGCCACAGGGGAACACTGAAGCTTTCTTT. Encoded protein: CAWRPQGNTEAFF.

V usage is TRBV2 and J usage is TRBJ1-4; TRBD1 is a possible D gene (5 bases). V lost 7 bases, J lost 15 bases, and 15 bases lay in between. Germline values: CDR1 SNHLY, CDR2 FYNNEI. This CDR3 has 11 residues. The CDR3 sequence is CASKGFLGLFF. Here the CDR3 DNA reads TGTGCCAGCAAGGGGTTCTTAGGATTGTTTTTT.

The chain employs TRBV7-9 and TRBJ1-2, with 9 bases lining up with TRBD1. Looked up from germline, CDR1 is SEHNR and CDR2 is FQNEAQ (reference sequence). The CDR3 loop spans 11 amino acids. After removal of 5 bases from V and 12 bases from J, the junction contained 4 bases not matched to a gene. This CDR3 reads CASSPGQGNTF. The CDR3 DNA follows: TGTGCCAGCAGCCCGGGACAGGGAAACACCTTC. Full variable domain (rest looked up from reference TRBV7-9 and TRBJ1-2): DTGVSQNPRHKITKRGQNVTFRCDPISEHNRLYWYRQTLGQGPEFLTYFQNEAQLEKSRLLSDRFSAERPKGSFSTLEIQRTEQGDSAMYLCASSPGQGNTFGSGTRLTVV.

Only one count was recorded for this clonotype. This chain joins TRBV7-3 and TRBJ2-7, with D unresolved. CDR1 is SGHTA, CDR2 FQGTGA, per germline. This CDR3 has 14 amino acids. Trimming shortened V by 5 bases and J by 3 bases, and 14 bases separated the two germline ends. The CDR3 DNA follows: TGTGCCAGCAGCCAAAATACAATCAGCTACGAGCAGTACTTC. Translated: CASSQNTISYEQYF.

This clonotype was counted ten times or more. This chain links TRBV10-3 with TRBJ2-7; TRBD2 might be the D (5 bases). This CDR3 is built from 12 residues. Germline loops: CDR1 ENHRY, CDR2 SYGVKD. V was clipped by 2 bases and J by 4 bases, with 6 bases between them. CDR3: CAISEAGYEQYF. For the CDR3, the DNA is TGTGCCATCAGTGAGGCGGGTTACGAGCAGTACTTC.

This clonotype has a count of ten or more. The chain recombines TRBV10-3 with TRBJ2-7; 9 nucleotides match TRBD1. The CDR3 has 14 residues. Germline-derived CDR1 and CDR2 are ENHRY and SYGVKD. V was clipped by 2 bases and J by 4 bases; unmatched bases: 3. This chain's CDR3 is CAISEGTGRYEQYF. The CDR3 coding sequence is TGTGCCATCAGTGAGGGGACAGGGCGGTACGAGCAGTACTTC.

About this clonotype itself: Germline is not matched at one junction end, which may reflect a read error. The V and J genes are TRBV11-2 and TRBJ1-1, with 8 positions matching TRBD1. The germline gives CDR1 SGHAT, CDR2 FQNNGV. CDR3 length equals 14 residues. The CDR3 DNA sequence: TGTGCCAGCAGCATAGACAGGGGCGCCACTGAAGCTTTCTTT. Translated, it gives CASSIDRGATEAFF. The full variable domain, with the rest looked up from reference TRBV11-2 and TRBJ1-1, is EAGVAQSPRYKIIEKRQSVAFWCNPISGHATLYWYQQILGQGPKLLIQFQNNGVVDDSQLPKDRFSAERLKGVDSTLKIQPAKLEDSAVYLCASSIDRGATEAFFGQGTRLTVV.

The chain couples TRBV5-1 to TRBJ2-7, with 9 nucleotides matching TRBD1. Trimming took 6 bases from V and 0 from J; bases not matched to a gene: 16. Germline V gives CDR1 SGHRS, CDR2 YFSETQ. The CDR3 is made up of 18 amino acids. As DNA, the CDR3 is TGCGCCAGCACACCACAGGGGGCGACATGGCTATACTCCTACGAGCAGTACTTC. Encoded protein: CASTPQGATWLYSYEQYF. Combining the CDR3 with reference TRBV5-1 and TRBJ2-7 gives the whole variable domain KAGVTQTPRYLIKTRGQQVTLSCSPISGHRSVSWYQQTPGQGLQFLFEYFSETQRNKGNFPGRFSGRQFSNSRSEMNVSTLELGDSALYLCASTPQGATWLYSYEQYFGPGTRLTVT.

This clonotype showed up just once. CDR3 bases: TGTGCCAGCAGCTTAGAGCCTAGCGGGCGCGTTGGAAACACCATATATTTT. Amino acid sequence: CASSLEPSGRVGNTIYF. The chain is built from TRBV7-6 and TRBJ1-3; D unresolved. Germline V gene data show CDR1 as SGHVS and CDR2 as FNYEAQ. Trimming cost V 1 base and J 3 bases, with 16 bases left between them. There are 17 residues in the CDR3.

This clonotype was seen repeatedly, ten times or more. The CDR3 loop is CASRIDSSYEQYF. Written as DNA, the CDR3 is TGTGCCAGCAGGATAGACAGCTCCTACGAGCAGTACTTC. The chain is built from TRBV7-2 and TRBJ2-7; the D gene is possibly TRBD1 (5 bases). This CDR3 is built from 13 residues. The germline CDR1 and CDR2 sequences are SGHTA and FQGNSA. Trimming left V 6 bases short and J 0 bases short, with 9 bases between.

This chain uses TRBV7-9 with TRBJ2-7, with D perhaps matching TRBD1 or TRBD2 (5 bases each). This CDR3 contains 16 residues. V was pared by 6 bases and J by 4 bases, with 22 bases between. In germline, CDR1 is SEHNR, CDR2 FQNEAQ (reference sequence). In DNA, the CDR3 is TGTGCCAGCAGTTACTTGGGGGATATCGAAGCATACGAGCAGTACTTC. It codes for CASSYLGDIEAYEQYF.

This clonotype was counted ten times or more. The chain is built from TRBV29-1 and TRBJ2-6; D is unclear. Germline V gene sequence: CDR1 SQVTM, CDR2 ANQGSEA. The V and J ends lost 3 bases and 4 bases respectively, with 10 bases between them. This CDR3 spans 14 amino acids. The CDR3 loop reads CSVEAVFGANVLTF. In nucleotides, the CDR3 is TGCAGCGTTGAGGCGGTCTTCGGGGCCAACGTCCTGACTTTC.